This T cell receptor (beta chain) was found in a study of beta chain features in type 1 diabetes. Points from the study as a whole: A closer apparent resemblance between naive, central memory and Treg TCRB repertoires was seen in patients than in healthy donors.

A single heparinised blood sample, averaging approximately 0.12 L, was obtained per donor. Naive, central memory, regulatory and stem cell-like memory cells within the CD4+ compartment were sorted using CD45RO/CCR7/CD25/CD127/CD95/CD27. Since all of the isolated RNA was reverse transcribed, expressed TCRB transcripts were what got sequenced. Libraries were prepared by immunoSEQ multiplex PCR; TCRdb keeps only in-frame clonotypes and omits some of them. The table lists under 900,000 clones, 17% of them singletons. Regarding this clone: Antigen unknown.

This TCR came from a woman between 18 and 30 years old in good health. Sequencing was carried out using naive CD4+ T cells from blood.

This CDR3 reads CASSPGVVSEKLFF. In DNA, the CDR3 is TGTGCCAGCAGCCCAGGGGTTGTTAGTGAAAAACTGTTTTTT. This sequence joins TRBV7-9 and TRBJ1-4; TRBD1 is a possible D gene (6 bases). The CDR3 sequence is 14 residues long. Looked up from germline, CDR1 is SEHNR and CDR2 is FQNEAQ (reference sequence). The V end was cut by 5 bases, the J end by 7 bases, with 14 bases between.